This T cell receptor beta chain was obtained from a study of T cell changes during pregnancy in multiple sclerosis (dated by TCRdb to between 2019 and 2020). For context, the study as a whole: In women with multiple sclerosis, the researchers looked at how the T cell repertoire shifted as pregnancy progressed.

The library was generated by the immunoSEQ multiplex PCR assay. This immuneACCESS table, as held by TCRdb, lists in-frame sequences with V and J called but not all clones. Of the missing ones, under half trace to an unresolved V gene in checked studies; the others have no known cause. The sample table contains some 39,000 clones; only one count was recorded for 90% to 95% of them. The ten largest account for roughly 0.38% of the sample. The germline V gene gives CDR1 as MNHNS and CDR2 as SASEGT. The CDR3 numbers 12 residues from cysteine through phenylalanine. The DNA shown is the 36-base CDR3, in frame from base 1. Between the V and J ends, shortened by 10 bases and 0 bases respectively, the junction contains 10 bases. This clone was counted only a few times. Its antigen is unknown. No base qualities exist here, and no much larger clone lies one base off it.

The sequence derives from a female donor in good health, enrolled as a control in a pregnancy study. The V and J genes are TRBV6-1 and TRBJ2-7; TRBD1 is a weak D gene call, 6 bases matching. Material: CD4+ T cells from peripheral blood mononuclear cells, obtained in the third trimester of pregnancy. The CDR3: CATQGSSYEQYF. DNA sequence: TGTGCCACACAGGGAAGCTCCTACGAGCAGTACTTC.